This TCR beta chain was found in a study of PD-1 blockade in classical Hodgkin lymphoma. Germline loops: CDR1 MDHEN, CDR2 SYDVKM. The V segment lost 4 bases and the J segment 4 bases; nucleotides outside the gene matches: 6. The CDR3 spans 16 residues. Each patient's relapse followed autologous stem cell transplantation, and brentuximab vedotin exposure varied. Note on this clone: Its antigen is unknown.

Clones were read by immunoSEQ multiplex PCR, and TCRdb kept only the in-frame ones, dropping some. The sample lists 25,000 or so clones, 71% occurring once. Study-level points and caveats: Reported findings placed baseline TCR diversity lower in newly diagnosed patients (compared with healthy donors).

The specimen comprised peripheral blood mononuclear cells (PBMCs), sampled at baseline. The chain joins TRBV28 to TRBJ1-5, with 11 bases matching TRBD1. This TCR was sampled from a human donor with classical Hodgkin lymphoma. Here the CDR3 DNA reads TGTGCCAGCAGTTCCCGGGACAGGGGGTTTAATCAGCCCCAGCATTTT. Protein sequence: CASSSRDRGFNQPQHF.